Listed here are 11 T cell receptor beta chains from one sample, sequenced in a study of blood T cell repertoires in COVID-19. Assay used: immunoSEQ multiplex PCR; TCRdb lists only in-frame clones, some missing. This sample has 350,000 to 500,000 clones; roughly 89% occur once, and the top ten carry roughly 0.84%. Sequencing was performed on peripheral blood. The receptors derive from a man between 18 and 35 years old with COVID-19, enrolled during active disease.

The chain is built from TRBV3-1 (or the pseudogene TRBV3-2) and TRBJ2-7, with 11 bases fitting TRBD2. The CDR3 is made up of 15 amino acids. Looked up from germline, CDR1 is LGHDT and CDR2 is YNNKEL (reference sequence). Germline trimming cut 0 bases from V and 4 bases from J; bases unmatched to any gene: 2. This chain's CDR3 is CASSQELAGVYEQYF. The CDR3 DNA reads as TGTGCCAGCAGCCAAGAACTAGCGGGAGTTTACGAGCAGTACTTC.

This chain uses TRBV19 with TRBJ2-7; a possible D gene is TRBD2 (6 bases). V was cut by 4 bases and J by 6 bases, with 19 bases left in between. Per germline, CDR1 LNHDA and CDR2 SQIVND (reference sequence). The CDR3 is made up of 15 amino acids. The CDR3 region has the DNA TGTGCCAGTAGTAGTATGGGGGGAGTCCGCCGCGAGCAGTACTTC. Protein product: CASSSMGGVRREQYF.

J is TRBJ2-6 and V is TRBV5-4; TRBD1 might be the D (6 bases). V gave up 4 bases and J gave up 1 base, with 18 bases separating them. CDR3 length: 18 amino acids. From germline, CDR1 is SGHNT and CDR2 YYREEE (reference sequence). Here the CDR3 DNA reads TGTGCCAGCAGCGGTCCGGGACAATTCGAGTCTGGGGCCAACGTCCTGACTTTC. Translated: CASSGPGQFESGANVLTF.

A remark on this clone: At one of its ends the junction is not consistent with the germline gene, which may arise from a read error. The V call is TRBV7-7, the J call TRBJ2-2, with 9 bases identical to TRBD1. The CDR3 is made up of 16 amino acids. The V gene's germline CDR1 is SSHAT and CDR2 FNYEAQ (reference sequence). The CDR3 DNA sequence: TGTGCTAGCAGATCGAAACCGGGACAGGGCGCCGGGGAGCTGTTTTTT. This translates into CASRSKPGQGAGELFF.

The CDR3, as DNA: TGTGCCAGCAGAGCAGAGCGGGGGGGACAAGAGACCCAGTACTTC. Translating it yields CASRAERGGQETQYF. The chain combines TRBV2 with TRBJ2-5; 10 bases match TRBD2. Trimming at V came to 6 bases and at J to 2 bases, leaving 6 bases not matched to a gene. The CDR3 totals 15 residues. CDR1 and CDR2 (germline): SNHLY, FYNNEI. Combining the CDR3 with reference TRBV2 and TRBJ2-5 gives the whole variable domain EPEVTQTPSHQVTQMGQEVILRCVPISNHLYFYWYRQILGQKVEFLVSFYNNEISEKSEIFDDQFSVERPDGSNFTLKIRSTKLEDSAMYFCASRAERGGQETQYFGPGTRLLVL.

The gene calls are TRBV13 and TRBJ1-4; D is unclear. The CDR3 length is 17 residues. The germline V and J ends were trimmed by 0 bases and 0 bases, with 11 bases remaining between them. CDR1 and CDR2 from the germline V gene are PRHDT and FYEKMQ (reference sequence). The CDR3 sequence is CASSLGLSTPTNEKLFF. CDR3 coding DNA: TGTGCCAGCAGCTTAGGCCTCTCGACACCAACTAATGAAAAACTGTTTTTT.

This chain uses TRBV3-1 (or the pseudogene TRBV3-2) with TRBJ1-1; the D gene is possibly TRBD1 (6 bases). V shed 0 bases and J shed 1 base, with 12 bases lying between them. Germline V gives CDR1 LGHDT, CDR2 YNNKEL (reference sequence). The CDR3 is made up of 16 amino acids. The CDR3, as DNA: TGTGCCAGCAGCCAAGACAGGGGAATTGCGAACACTGAAGCTTTCTTT. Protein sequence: CASSQDRGIANTEAFF.

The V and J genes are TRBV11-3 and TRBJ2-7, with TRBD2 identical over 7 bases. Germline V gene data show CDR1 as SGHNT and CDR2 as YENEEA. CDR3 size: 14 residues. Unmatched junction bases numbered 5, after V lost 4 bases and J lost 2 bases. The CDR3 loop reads CASSSGLSTYEQYF. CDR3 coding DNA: TGTGCCAGCAGCTCGGGACTATCAACCTACGAGCAGTACTTC.

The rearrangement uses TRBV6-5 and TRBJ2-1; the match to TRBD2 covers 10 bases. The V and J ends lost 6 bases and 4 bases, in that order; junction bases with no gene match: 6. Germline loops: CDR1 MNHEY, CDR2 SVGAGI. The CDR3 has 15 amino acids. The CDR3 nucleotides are TGTGCCAGCAGACGGACTAGCGGACCTTACAATGAGCAGTTCTTC. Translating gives CASRRTSGPYNEQFF.

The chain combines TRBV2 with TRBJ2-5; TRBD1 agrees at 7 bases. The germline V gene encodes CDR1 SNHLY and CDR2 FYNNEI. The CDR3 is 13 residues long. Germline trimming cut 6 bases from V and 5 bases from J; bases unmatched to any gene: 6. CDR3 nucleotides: TGTGCCAGCAGCGATTCGGACAGGGAGACCCAGTACTTC. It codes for CASSDSDRETQYF.

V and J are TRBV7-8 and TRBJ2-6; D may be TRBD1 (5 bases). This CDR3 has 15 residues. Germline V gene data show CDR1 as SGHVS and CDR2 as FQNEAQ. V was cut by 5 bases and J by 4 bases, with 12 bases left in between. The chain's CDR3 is CASSITRVGANVLTF. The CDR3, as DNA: TGTGCCAGCAGCATCACCAGGGTCGGGGCCAACGTCCTGACTTTC.